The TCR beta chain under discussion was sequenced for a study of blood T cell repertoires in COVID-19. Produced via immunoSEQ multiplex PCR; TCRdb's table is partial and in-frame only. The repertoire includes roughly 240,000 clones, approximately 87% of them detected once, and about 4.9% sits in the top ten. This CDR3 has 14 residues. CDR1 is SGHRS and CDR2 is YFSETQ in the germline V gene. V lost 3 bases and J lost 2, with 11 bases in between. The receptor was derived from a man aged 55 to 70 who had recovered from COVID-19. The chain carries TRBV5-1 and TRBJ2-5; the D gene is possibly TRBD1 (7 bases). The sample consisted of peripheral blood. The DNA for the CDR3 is TGCGCCAGCAGCTACCAGGGGGGTCAAGAGACCCAGTACTTC. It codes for CASSYQGGQETQYF.